The 26 T cell receptor beta chains below come from one sample, sequenced in a study of blood T cell repertoires in COVID-19. Sequencing used immunoSEQ multiplex PCR; TCRdb keeps in-frame clones, though not all of them. This sample has about 70,000 clones, with nearly 90% found just once. Sequencing used peripheral blood. The receptors shown here come from a man in his fifties or sixties with acute or convalescent COVID-19.

The chain combines TRBV5-1 with TRBJ1-1; the match to TRBD1 covers 7 bases. V dropped 4 bases and J dropped 1; count of bases not matched to a gene: 10. This CDR3 contains 16 residues. Germline V gene data show CDR1 as SGHRS and CDR2 as YFSETQ. In DNA form, the CDR3 reads TGCGCCAGCAGCCAGGAGGTGGCAGGGGGGAACACTGAAGCTTTCTTT. Its protein is CASSQEVAGGNTEAFF.

This sequence joins TRBV9 and TRBJ1-2; 7 bases match TRBD1. Germline V CDR1 and CDR2: SGDLS, YYNGEE. V was pared by 0 bases and J by 7 bases, with 6 bases of the junction left unmatched. The CDR3 sequence is 14 residues long. The CDR3 region is CASSVENRGGGYTF. CDR3 DNA: TGTGCCAGCAGCGTAGAGAACAGGGGAGGTGGCTACACCTTC.

V usage is TRBV6-1 and J usage is TRBJ1-1, with D possibly TRBD1 on 5 matching bases. Trimming removed 2 bases at V and 8 bases at J, with 24 bases between. The CDR3 consists of 17 residues. In germline, CDR1 is MNHNS, CDR2 SASEGT. This CDR3 reads CASSESPFSGIRLEAFF. The CDR3 DNA follows: TGTGCCAGCAGTGAATCTCCTTTTTCAGGGATTCGTTTAGAAGCTTTCTTT.

The V and J genes are TRBV30 and TRBJ1-5; TRBD1 aligns across 7 bases. Trimming at V came to 2 bases and at J to 7 bases, leaving 8 bases not matched to a gene. Per the germline V gene, CDR1 is GTSNPN and CDR2 is SVGIG (reference sequence). The CDR3 length is 14 residues. The CDR3 region is CAWSLSGGLQPQHF. CDR3 DNA: TGTGCCTGGAGTTTGTCAGGGGGATTGCAGCCCCAGCATTTT.

CDR3: CASSRSTGVANQPQHF. Here the CDR3 DNA reads TGTGCCAGCAGCAGGTCGACAGGGGTCGCCAATCAGCCCCAGCATTTT. The chain uses TRBV7-9 and TRBJ1-5; 8 nucleotides align to TRBD1. CDR1 is SEHNR and CDR2 is FQNEAQ in the germline V gene (reference sequence). CDR3 length equals 16 residues. The trim removed 5 bases at V and 3 bases at J, leaving 9 bases unmatched.

This rearrangement joins TRBV7-2 to TRBJ2-7; 11 bases agree with TRBD2. The CDR3 runs to 16 residues. Germline values: CDR1 SGHTA, CDR2 FQGNSA. V was pared by 0 bases and J by 6 bases, with 7 bases of the junction left unmatched. This CDR3 reads CASSLAIAGGPGEQYF. The DNA for the CDR3 is TGTGCCAGCAGCTTAGCGATAGCGGGGGGGCCGGGCGAGCAGTACTTC.

The rearrangement uses TRBV19 and TRBJ2-1; tentative D call: TRBD1 (5 bases). The V gene lost 5 bases and the J gene lost 16 bases, with 24 bases spanning the gap. This CDR3 has 14 residues. From germline, CDR1 is LNHDA and CDR2 SQIVND (reference sequence). The CDR3 DNA reads as TGTGCCAGTAGTCTCGACGGGCCTTTAGGGGCAGTTTTCTTC. This codes for CASSLDGPLGAVFF.

This CDR3 is CASSGGPQSKTQYF. CDR3 sequence (DNA): TGTGCCAGCTCGGGGGGGCCGCAATCGAAGACCCAGTACTTC. The chain is built from TRBV2 and TRBJ2-5, with 8 nucleotides matching TRBD2. The CDR3 is 14 amino acids. V trimming: 8 bases; J trimming: 6 bases; junction bases outside the gene matches: 11. Germline V CDR1 and CDR2: SNHLY, FYNNEI.

In DNA, the CDR3 is TGTGCCAGCACACGGATGGGGGGTTACGAGCAGTACTTC. Its translation is CASTRMGGYEQYF. The rearrangement joins TRBV12-3 or TRBV12-4 to TRBJ2-7, with TRBD2 as a possible D gene (6 bases). The V gene lost 7 bases and the J gene lost 4 bases, with 14 bases spanning the gap. The CDR3 is made up of 13 amino acids.

This rearrangement joins TRBV19 to TRBJ2-7, with D possibly matching TRBD1 (6 bases). The CDR3 loop spans 18 amino acids. The germline V gene encodes CDR1 LNHDA and CDR2 SQIVND (reference sequence). V was shortened by 1 base and J by 4 bases, with 23 bases between the two germline ends. CDR3 sequence reads: CASSIVLTGPDNEYEQYF. CDR3 nucleotides: TGTGCCAGTAGTATAGTTTTGACAGGCCCAGATAATGAGTACGAGCAGTACTTC.

This chain connects TRBV6-1 to TRBJ1-1; perhaps TRBD1 as D (5 bases). Trimming left V 2 bases short and J 10 bases short, with 11 bases between. The CDR3 has 12 residues. Looked up from germline, CDR1 is MNHNS and CDR2 is SASEGT. Here the CDR3 DNA reads TGTGCCAGCAGTGAATATGGGGCAGGAGCTTTCTTT. Translation gives CASSEYGAGAFF.

The chain links TRBV2 to TRBJ1-5; TRBD1 matches 7 bases. The CDR3 runs 13 residues. CDR1 SNHLY and CDR2 FYNNEI come from the germline V gene. With 11 bases clipped from V and 4 bases from J, the junction kept 8 bases outside the gene matches. CDR3 sequence reads: CAWTGGRNQPQHF. Written as DNA, the CDR3 is TGTGCCTGGACAGGTGGTAGAAATCAGCCCCAGCATTTT.

This sequence joins TRBV5-4 and TRBJ1-3; D ambiguous. Germline V gene sequence: CDR1 SGHNT, CDR2 YYREEE (reference sequence). Deletions cut 2 bases from V and 4 bases from J, with 7 bases between. This CDR3 region has 13 residues. The CDR3 bases are TGTGCCAGCAGCTTAACACAGGGAAACACCATATATTTT. Translated, it gives CASSLTQGNTIYF.

The chain recombines TRBV11-2 with TRBJ2-7, with 8 bases lining up with TRBD1. Germline CDR1 reads SGHAT; CDR2 reads FQNNGV. The V and J ends lost 1 base and 5 bases, in that order; junction bases with no gene match: 4. The CDR3 contains 14 residues. The CDR3 region is CASSLADRVDEQYF. The CDR3 coding sequence is TGTGCCAGCAGCTTAGCGGACAGGGTAGACGAGCAGTACTTC.

V gene TRBV5-8 combines with J gene TRBJ1-5; no clear D gene. Trimming cost V 2 bases and J 1 base, with 13 bases left between them. In germline, CDR1 is SGHTS, CDR2 YDEGEE. CDR3 size: 16 residues. Here the CDR3 DNA reads TGTGCCAGCAGCTTCCTGCAGAGAGGGAGCAATCAGCCCCAGCATTTT. Amino acids: CASSFLQRGSNQPQHF.

This sequence joins TRBV5-1 and TRBJ2-3; D is ambiguous. CDR1 is SGHRS, CDR2 YFSETQ, per germline. This CDR3 has 14 amino acids. V was trimmed by 2 bases and J by 1 base, leaving 8 bases between them. The DNA of the CDR3 is TGCGCCAGCAGCTTTGGGCCGGGCACAGATACGCAGTATTTT. It encodes CASSFGPGTDTQYF.

V usage is TRBV18 and J usage is TRBJ1-6; D perhaps matches TRBD1 (5 bases). Germline V gene lookup returns CDR1 KGHSH and CDR2 LQKENI. The CDR3 totals 15 residues. Trimming stripped 2 bases from V and 4 bases from J, with 9 bases between. The CDR3 sequence: CASSPNGGYNSPLHF. CDR3 DNA sequence: TGTGCCAGCTCACCAAATGGGGGGTATAATTCACCCCTCCACTTT. Full variable domain (rest looked up from reference TRBV18 and TRBJ1-6): NAGVMQNPRHLVRRRGQEARLRCSPMKGHSHVYWYRQLPEEGLKFMVYLQKENIIDESGMPKERFSAEFPKEGPSILRIQQVVRGDSAAYFCASSPNGGYNSPLHFGNGTRLTVT.

The rearrangement joins TRBV19 to TRBJ2-1; maybe TRBD2 (5 bases). Germline V CDR1 and CDR2: LNHDA, SQIVND (reference sequence). Trimming cost V 5 bases and J 5 bases, with 7 bases left between them. The CDR3 loop spans 12 amino acids. The CDR3 DNA sequence: TGTGCCAGTAGTCGGACTGACAATGAGCAGTTCTTC. It encodes CASSRTDNEQFF. Based on the CDR3 plus reference TRBV19 and TRBJ2-1, the full variable domain is DGGITQSPKYLFRKEGQNVTLSCEQNLNHDAMYWYRQDPGQGLRLIYYSQIVNDFQKGDIAEGYSVSREKKESFPLTVTSAQKNPTAFYLCASSRTDNEQFFGPGTRLTVL.

V usage is TRBV19 and J usage is TRBJ2-7; 7 bases line up with TRBD1. After removal of 4 bases from V and 3 bases from J, the junction contained 3 bases not matched to a gene. Looked up from germline, CDR1 is LNHDA and CDR2 is SQIVND (reference sequence). The CDR3 is 13 residues long. This CDR3 is CASSTTGDYEQYF. The CDR3 nucleotides read TGTGCCAGTAGTACTACAGGGGACTACGAGCAGTACTTC. The whole variable domain, filled in from reference TRBV19 and TRBJ2-7, reads DGGITQSPKYLFRKEGQNVTLSCEQNLNHDAMYWYRQDPGQGLRLIYYSQIVNDFQKGDIAEGYSVSREKKESFPLTVTSAQKNPTAFYLCASSTTGDYEQYFGPGTRLTVT.

This chain connects TRBV29-1 to TRBJ1-1, with D possibly TRBD1 on 6 matching bases. The CDR3 length is 13 residues. Trimming shortened V by 3 bases and J by 4 bases, and 12 bases separated the two germline ends. Germline V gene lookup returns CDR1 SQVTM and CDR2 ANQGSEA. The CDR3 here is CSVDQGYGTEAFF. The CDR3 DNA follows: TGCAGCGTTGATCAGGGGTATGGCACTGAAGCTTTCTTT.

The rearrangement uses TRBV7-9 and TRBJ1-4; 7 bases are shared with TRBD1. CDR1 and CDR2 (germline): SEHNR, FQNEAQ (reference sequence). This CDR3 contains 14 residues. With 5 bases clipped from V and 5 bases from J, the junction kept 5 bases outside the gene matches. The DNA for the CDR3 is TGTGCCAGCAGCCCGGGACAGAAAAATGAAAAACTGTTTTTT. Amino acids: CASSPGQKNEKLFF.

The chain couples TRBV7-9 to TRBJ1-3, with D unresolved. V was pared by 5 bases and J by 4 bases, with 15 bases between. CDR1 is SEHNR and CDR2 is FQNEAQ in the germline V gene (reference sequence). This CDR3 spans 15 amino acids. Written as DNA, the CDR3 is TGTGCCAGCAGCCCTCAGAGGGCGCGAGGAAACACCATATATTTT. Translated, it gives CASSPQRARGNTIYF.

V is TRBV3-1 (or the pseudogene TRBV3-2) and J is TRBJ1-2, with 7 bases aligning to TRBD1. The CDR3 is made up of 16 amino acids. Germline V CDR1 and CDR2: LGHDT, YNNKEL (reference sequence). After removal of 0 bases from V and 4 bases from J, the junction contained 8 bases not matched to a gene. The CDR3, as DNA: TGTGCCAGCAGCCAAGATCGGGCAGGGGGGCGCTATGGCTACACCTTC. Protein: CASSQDRAGGRYGYTF.

This clone was observed a few times. In nucleotides, the CDR3 is TGTGCCAGCAGCCGCCGAGGGACAGGGTCTGGTGGCTACACCTTC. Protein sequence: CASSRRGTGSGGYTF. The chain joins TRBV14 to TRBJ1-2, with 9 bases lining up with TRBD1. The J segment lost 7 bases and the V segment lost 4 bases, leaving 10 bases of the junction unmatched. The CDR3 runs to 15 residues. Per germline, CDR1 SGHDN and CDR2 FVKESK.

The rearrangement links TRBV24-1 to TRBJ2-3; D unresolved. Trimming shortened V by 1 base and J by 6 bases, and 7 bases separated the two germline ends. The CDR3 sequence is 13 residues long. Germline CDR1 reads KGHDR; CDR2 reads SFDVKD. The CDR3 loop reads CATSDLWADTQYF. The CDR3 DNA sequence: TGTGCCACCAGTGATTTATGGGCGGATACGCAGTATTTT.

V and J are TRBV4-2 and TRBJ2-7; D is perhaps TRBD2 (6 bases). The CDR3 contains 16 residues. V was pared by 1 base and J by 1 base, with 14 bases between. The germline gives CDR1 LGHNA, CDR2 YNFKEQ. The CDR3 loop is CASSQGVGGASYEQYF. The DNA of the CDR3 is TGTGCCAGCAGCCAAGGGGTAGGCGGGGCTTCCTACGAGCAGTACTTC.